The subject of this entry is one TCR beta chain. The specificity of this receptor is unknown. Nothing much larger sits one base from this clone, and base qualities are not available. V sheds 4 bases and J sheds 0 bases, leaving 17 bases between their ends. CDR1 and CDR2, per the germline V gene, are MDHEN and SYDVKM. The cysteine opens and the phenylalanine closes a CDR3 of 17 amino acids. Only the CDR3 portion is preserved as DNA: 51 bases, with reading frame beginning at the first base. The sample comes from a study of technical replicates of blood from a few donors listed by TCRdb under 2017. Preparation of the library involved the immunoSEQ multiplex PCR assay. Held by TCRdb, this immuneACCESS table contains in-frame sequences only and omits some clones. Under half of the omission traces to an unresolved V gene where checked; the cause of the rest is unknown. The sample table shows tens of thousands of clones, and more than 80% are seen once. The top ten clones comprise about 0.23% of the sample.

Source material: T cells isolated from PBMCs. The rearrangement combines TRBV28 with TRBJ2-3; no D gene can be assigned with confidence. The source is a human donor in good health. The base sequence is TGTGCCAGCAGTTCCCCCCTCTTGAGGCCTAGCACAGATACGCAGTATTTT. It specifies CASSSPLLRPSTDTQYF.